What follows are 23 T cell receptor beta chains derived from one specimen sequenced in a study of response to subunit inactivated influenza vaccine. TCRdb reprocessed the RT-PCR reads with MiXCR, giving one entry per CDR3 protein. The sample has almost 600,000 distinct CDR3 sequences; approximately 14% are singletons. The sequenced sample was PBMCs from blood, obtained about 12 days after vaccination. These TCRs come from a man aged 45-65 years who received an inactivated influenza vaccine.

This clonotype was seen a few times. The chain has TRBV20-1 and TRBJ2-7; D possibly corresponds to TRBD1 (6 bases). The germline CDR1 and CDR2 sequences are DFQATT and SNEGSKA (reference sequence). The CDR3 length is 13 residues. V lost 8 bases and J 7 bases, leaving 21 bases between the germline ends. The CDR3 DNA sequence: TGCAGTCGAACAGGACAGATGTGTGGAGAGCAGTACTTC. Translated, it gives CSRTGQMCGEQYF.

This clonotype was found many times. The chain links TRBV5-5 to TRBJ2-2; D unclear. CDR3 size: 13 residues. CDR1 SGHKS and CDR2 YYEKEE come from the germline V gene (reference sequence). Trimming left V 4 bases short and J 4 bases short, with 8 bases between. CDR3 amino acids: CASSTDPTGELFF. Written as DNA, the CDR3 is TGTGCCAGCAGCACCGATCCCACCGGGGAGCTGTTTTTT. The full variable domain, its missing parts supplied by reference TRBV5-5 and TRBJ2-2, is DAGVTQSPTHLIKTRGQQVTLRCSPISGHKSVSWYQQVLGQGPQFIFQYYEKEERGRGNFPDRFSARQFPNYSSELNVNALLLGDSALYLCASSTDPTGELFFGEGSRLTVL.

The chain links TRBV21-1 to TRBJ2-6; the DNA was not compared with TRBD1, the D call given in the table. TRBV21-1 represents a pseudogene. The CDR3 totals 15 residues. The DNA for the CDR3 is TGTGCCAGCAGCCACAGGCACTCTGGGGCCAACGTCCTGACTTTC. Translating gives CASSHRHSGANVLTF.

The chain employs TRBV6-5 and TRBJ2-1; D perhaps matches TRBD1 (7 bases). Germline lookup yields CDR1 MNHEY and CDR2 SVGAGI. CDR3 length equals 15 residues. V dropped 2 bases and J dropped 4 bases, with 12 bases sitting between them. Here the CDR3 DNA reads TGTGCCAGCAGTTACCTCAGGGGGGATTACAATGAGCAGTTCTTC. Its protein product is CASSYLRGDYNEQFF.

This rearrangement joins TRBV5-5 to TRBJ1-1; the D gene is possibly TRBD1 (6 bases). Germline V gene sequence: CDR1 SGHKS, CDR2 YYEKEE (reference sequence). This CDR3 contains 15 residues. V was cut by 0 bases and J by 1 base, with 10 bases left in between. DNA of the CDR3: TGTGCCAGCAGCTTGGTTGGGACACAGAACACTGAAGCTTTCTTT. It translates to CASSLVGTQNTEAFF.

The chain employs TRBV6-1 and TRBJ1-3; D might be TRBD1 (5 bases). CDR3 length: 15 residues. Trimming removed 7 bases from V and 4 bases from J, with 17 bases in between. CDR1 and CDR2 (germline): MNHNS, SASEGT. The CDR3 bases are TGTGCCAGCATCCCTTTGGGGGGATCAGGAAACACCATATATTTT. Protein product: CASIPLGGSGNTIYF.

In its sample, this clonotype was seen a few times. The V call is TRBV28, the J call TRBJ2-7; D is unclear. The CDR3 spans 10 residues. Germline assignment: CDR1 MDHEN and CDR2 SYDVKM. The V end lost 5 bases, the J end lost 5 bases, and 4 bases lay between the germline ends. This CDR3 reads CASSENEQYF. The DNA of the CDR3 is TGTGCCAGCAGTGAAAACGAGCAGTACTTC.

This clonotype was detected only a few times. This chain links TRBV6-5 with TRBJ1-3; 10 nucleotides align to TRBD1. V shed 3 bases and J 4 bases; nucleotides not matched to a gene: 3. There are 15 residues in the CDR3. Germline V gene sequence: CDR1 MNHEY, CDR2 SVGAGI. As DNA, the CDR3 is TGTGCCAGCAGTTATGACAGGGGGCCGGGAAACACCATATATTTT. It translates to CASSYDRGPGNTIYF.

The chain combines TRBV5-1 with TRBJ2-7, with 8 positions matching TRBD1. Losses at the gene ends were 0 bases for V and 3 bases for J; bases not matched to a gene: 8. Germline loops: CDR1 SGHRS, CDR2 YFSETQ. The CDR3 covers 16 residues. The DNA for the CDR3 is TGCGCCAGCAGCTTGGCCCCTGGACAGGGTGACTACGAGCAGTACTTC. Protein sequence: CASSLAPGQGDYEQYF.

The rearrangement uses TRBV6-1 and TRBJ1-2; D uncertain. The V end lost 6 bases, the J end lost 2 bases, and 7 bases lay between the germline ends. The germline CDR1 and CDR2 sequences are MNHNS and SASEGT. The CDR3 sequence is 12 residues long. The CDR3 is CASSDPNYGYTF. CDR3 coding DNA: TGTGCCAGCAGCGACCCCAACTATGGCTACACCTTC.

The chain has TRBV20-1 and TRBJ2-7, with unresolved D. CDR3 size: 15 residues. V dropped 2 bases and J dropped 3 bases, with 17 bases sitting between them. The germline gives CDR1 DFQATT, CDR2 SNEGSKA (reference sequence). CDR3 in amino acids: CSARSEGESVYEQYF. The CDR3 nucleotides read TGCAGTGCTAGATCAGAAGGAGAATCGGTCTACGAGCAGTACTTC.

This clonotype was found many times. The chain uses TRBV20-1 and TRBJ2-7, with 10 bases that match TRBD1. Germline-derived CDR1 and CDR2 are DFQATT and SNEGSKA (reference sequence). This CDR3 has 15 residues. With V trimmed by 0 bases and J by 2 bases, 4 bases remained unmatched. CDR3 region: CSARDWDRGTYEQYF. CDR3 sequence (DNA): TGCAGTGCTAGAGATTGGGACAGGGGAACCTACGAGCAGTACTTC.

This clonotype was seen more than once but under ten times. The J gene is TRBJ2-1, the V gene TRBV20-1; weak D call: TRBD2 (5 bases). The CDR3 loop spans 14 amino acids. Germline V gene lookup returns CDR1 DFQATT and CDR2 SNEGSKA (reference sequence). V was clipped by 6 bases and J by 0 bases, with 12 bases between them. The CDR3 here is CSAKDLSSYNEQFF. The CDR3 DNA sequence: TGCAGTGCCAAGGACTTGAGCTCCTACAATGAGCAGTTCTTC.

This clonotype came up many times. The gene calls are TRBV7-2 and TRBJ2-7; D gene uncertain. The CDR3 runs 16 residues. V was pared by 4 bases and J by 0 bases, with 16 bases between. CDR1 is SGHTA, CDR2 FQGNSA, per germline. The CDR3 protein is CASSSLRKASSYEQYF. The CDR3 DNA reads as TGTGCCAGCAGCTCCCTGAGGAAGGCGAGCTCCTACGAGCAGTACTTC.

In this sample, this clonotype turned up a few times. In DNA form, the CDR3 reads TGCGCCAGCAGCACTCGGGACAGCCATTCCTACGAGCAGTACTTC. Translated, it gives CASSTRDSHSYEQYF. V gene TRBV5-1 combines with J gene TRBJ2-7; 7 bases fit TRBD1. The CDR3 spans 15 residues. In germline, CDR1 is SGHRS, CDR2 YFSETQ. V lost 4 bases to trimming and J lost 1 base; unmatched junction nucleotides: 8.

V is TRBV20-1 and J is TRBJ2-5; a possible D gene is TRBD1 (5 bases). The CDR3 runs 13 residues. The germline CDR1 and CDR2 sequences are DFQATT and SNEGSKA (reference sequence). Trimming took 6 bases from V and 6 from J, leaving 17 bases between them. The CDR3 coding sequence is TGCAGTGCGTCGACAGTTGCAATGAAGACCCAGTACTTC. It is translated as CSASTVAMKTQYF.

This clonotype showed up many times. This sequence joins TRBV12-3 or TRBV12-4 and TRBJ1-1; no clear D gene. V dropped 6 bases and J dropped 6 bases, with 14 bases sitting between them. The CDR3 has 13 residues. The CDR3, as DNA: TGTGCCAGCAGCCCGACCGGGTATTCTGAAGCTTTCTTT. It specifies CASSPTGYSEAFF.

The chain links TRBV5-1 to TRBJ2-3; D is uncertain. Germline CDR1 is SGHRS and CDR2 is YFSETQ. Trimming took 0 bases from V and 1 from J, leaving 9 bases between them. There are 15 residues in the CDR3. CDR3 sequence: CASSLASDRTDTQYF. The CDR3 DNA reads TGCGCCAGCAGCTTGGCCAGCGACCGCACAGATACGCAGTATTTT.

This clonotype turned up a few times. The CDR3 region is CASSPEIGTKQETQYF. CDR3 in DNA: TGTGCCAGCAGCCCCGAAATCGGGACAAAGCAAGAGACCCAGTACTTC. V is TRBV5-6 and J is TRBJ2-5; a possible D gene is TRBD1 (6 bases). The CDR3 contains 16 residues. Germline loops: CDR1 SGHDT, CDR2 YYEEEE. The V end lost 4 bases, the J end lost 2 bases, and 18 bases lay between the germline ends. Supplemented by reference TRBV5-6 and TRBJ2-5, the full variable domain reads DAGVTQSPTHLIKTRGQQVTLRCSPKSGHDTVSWYQQALGQGPQFIFQYYEEEERQRGNFPDRFSGHQFPNYSSELNVNALLLGDSALYLCASSPEIGTKQETQYFGPGTRLLVL.

The genes are TRBV5-4 and TRBJ1-4; weak D call: TRBD1 (5 bases). The CDR3 covers 17 residues. In germline, CDR1 is SGHNT, CDR2 YYREEE (reference sequence). The V end was cut by 9 bases, the J end by 0 bases, with 21 bases between. Here the CDR3 reads CAIGLAPTGPTNEKLFF. Written as DNA, the CDR3 is TGTGCCATCGGCTTGGCTCCAACAGGTCCAACTAATGAAAAACTGTTTTTT. The variable domain in full, completed from reference TRBV5-4 and TRBJ1-4, reads ETGVTQSPTHLIKTRGQQVTLRCSSQSGHNTVSWYQQALGQGPQFIFQYYREEENGRGNFPPRFSGLQFPNYSSELNVNALELDDSALYLCAIGLAPTGPTNEKLFFGSGTQLSVL.

This clonotype was found a few times. J is TRBJ2-5 and V is TRBV7-9, with 9 bases matching TRBD1. The CDR3 loop spans 15 amino acids. Germline values: CDR1 SEHNR, CDR2 FQNEAQ (reference sequence). V was clipped by 5 bases and J by 4 bases; unmatched bases: 8. The CDR3 protein is CASSIGTGRGETQYF. As DNA, the CDR3 is TGTGCCAGCAGCATCGGGACAGGGAGGGGAGAGACCCAGTACTTC.

This clonotype was observed a handful of times. The chain is built from TRBV20-1 and TRBJ2-5, with D possibly being TRBD2 (5 bases). V was pared by 5 bases and J by 1 base, with 14 bases between. Germline V gives CDR1 DFQATT, CDR2 SNEGSKA (reference sequence). The CDR3 runs to 14 residues. The CDR3: CSAGPTGFQETQYF. The CDR3 nucleotides read TGCAGTGCTGGGCCTACGGGGTTCCAAGAGACCCAGTACTTC.

The V call is TRBV15, the J call TRBJ2-5; possibly TRBD1 for D (5 bases). Trimming shortened V by 6 bases and J by 3 bases, and 11 bases separated the two germline ends. The CDR3 loop spans 13 amino acids. Per germline, CDR1 LNHNV and CDR2 YYDKDF (reference sequence). This CDR3 reads CATSPRVEETQYF. CDR3 sequence (DNA): TGTGCCACCAGTCCCAGGGTTGAAGAGACCCAGTACTTC.